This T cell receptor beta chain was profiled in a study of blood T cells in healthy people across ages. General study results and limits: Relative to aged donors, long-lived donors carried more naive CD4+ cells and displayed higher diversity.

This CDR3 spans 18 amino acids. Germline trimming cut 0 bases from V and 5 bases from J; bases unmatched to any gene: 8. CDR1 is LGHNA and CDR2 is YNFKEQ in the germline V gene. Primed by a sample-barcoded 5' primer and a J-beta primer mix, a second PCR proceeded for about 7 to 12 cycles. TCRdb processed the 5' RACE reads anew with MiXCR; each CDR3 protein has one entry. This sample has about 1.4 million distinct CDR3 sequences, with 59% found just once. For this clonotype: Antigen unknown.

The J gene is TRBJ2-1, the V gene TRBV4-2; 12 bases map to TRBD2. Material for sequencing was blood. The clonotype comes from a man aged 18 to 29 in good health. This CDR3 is CASSQEGPSGGANNEQFF. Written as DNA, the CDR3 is TGTGCCAGCAGCCAAGAGGGCCCTAGCGGGGGGGCAAACAATGAGCAGTTCTTC.